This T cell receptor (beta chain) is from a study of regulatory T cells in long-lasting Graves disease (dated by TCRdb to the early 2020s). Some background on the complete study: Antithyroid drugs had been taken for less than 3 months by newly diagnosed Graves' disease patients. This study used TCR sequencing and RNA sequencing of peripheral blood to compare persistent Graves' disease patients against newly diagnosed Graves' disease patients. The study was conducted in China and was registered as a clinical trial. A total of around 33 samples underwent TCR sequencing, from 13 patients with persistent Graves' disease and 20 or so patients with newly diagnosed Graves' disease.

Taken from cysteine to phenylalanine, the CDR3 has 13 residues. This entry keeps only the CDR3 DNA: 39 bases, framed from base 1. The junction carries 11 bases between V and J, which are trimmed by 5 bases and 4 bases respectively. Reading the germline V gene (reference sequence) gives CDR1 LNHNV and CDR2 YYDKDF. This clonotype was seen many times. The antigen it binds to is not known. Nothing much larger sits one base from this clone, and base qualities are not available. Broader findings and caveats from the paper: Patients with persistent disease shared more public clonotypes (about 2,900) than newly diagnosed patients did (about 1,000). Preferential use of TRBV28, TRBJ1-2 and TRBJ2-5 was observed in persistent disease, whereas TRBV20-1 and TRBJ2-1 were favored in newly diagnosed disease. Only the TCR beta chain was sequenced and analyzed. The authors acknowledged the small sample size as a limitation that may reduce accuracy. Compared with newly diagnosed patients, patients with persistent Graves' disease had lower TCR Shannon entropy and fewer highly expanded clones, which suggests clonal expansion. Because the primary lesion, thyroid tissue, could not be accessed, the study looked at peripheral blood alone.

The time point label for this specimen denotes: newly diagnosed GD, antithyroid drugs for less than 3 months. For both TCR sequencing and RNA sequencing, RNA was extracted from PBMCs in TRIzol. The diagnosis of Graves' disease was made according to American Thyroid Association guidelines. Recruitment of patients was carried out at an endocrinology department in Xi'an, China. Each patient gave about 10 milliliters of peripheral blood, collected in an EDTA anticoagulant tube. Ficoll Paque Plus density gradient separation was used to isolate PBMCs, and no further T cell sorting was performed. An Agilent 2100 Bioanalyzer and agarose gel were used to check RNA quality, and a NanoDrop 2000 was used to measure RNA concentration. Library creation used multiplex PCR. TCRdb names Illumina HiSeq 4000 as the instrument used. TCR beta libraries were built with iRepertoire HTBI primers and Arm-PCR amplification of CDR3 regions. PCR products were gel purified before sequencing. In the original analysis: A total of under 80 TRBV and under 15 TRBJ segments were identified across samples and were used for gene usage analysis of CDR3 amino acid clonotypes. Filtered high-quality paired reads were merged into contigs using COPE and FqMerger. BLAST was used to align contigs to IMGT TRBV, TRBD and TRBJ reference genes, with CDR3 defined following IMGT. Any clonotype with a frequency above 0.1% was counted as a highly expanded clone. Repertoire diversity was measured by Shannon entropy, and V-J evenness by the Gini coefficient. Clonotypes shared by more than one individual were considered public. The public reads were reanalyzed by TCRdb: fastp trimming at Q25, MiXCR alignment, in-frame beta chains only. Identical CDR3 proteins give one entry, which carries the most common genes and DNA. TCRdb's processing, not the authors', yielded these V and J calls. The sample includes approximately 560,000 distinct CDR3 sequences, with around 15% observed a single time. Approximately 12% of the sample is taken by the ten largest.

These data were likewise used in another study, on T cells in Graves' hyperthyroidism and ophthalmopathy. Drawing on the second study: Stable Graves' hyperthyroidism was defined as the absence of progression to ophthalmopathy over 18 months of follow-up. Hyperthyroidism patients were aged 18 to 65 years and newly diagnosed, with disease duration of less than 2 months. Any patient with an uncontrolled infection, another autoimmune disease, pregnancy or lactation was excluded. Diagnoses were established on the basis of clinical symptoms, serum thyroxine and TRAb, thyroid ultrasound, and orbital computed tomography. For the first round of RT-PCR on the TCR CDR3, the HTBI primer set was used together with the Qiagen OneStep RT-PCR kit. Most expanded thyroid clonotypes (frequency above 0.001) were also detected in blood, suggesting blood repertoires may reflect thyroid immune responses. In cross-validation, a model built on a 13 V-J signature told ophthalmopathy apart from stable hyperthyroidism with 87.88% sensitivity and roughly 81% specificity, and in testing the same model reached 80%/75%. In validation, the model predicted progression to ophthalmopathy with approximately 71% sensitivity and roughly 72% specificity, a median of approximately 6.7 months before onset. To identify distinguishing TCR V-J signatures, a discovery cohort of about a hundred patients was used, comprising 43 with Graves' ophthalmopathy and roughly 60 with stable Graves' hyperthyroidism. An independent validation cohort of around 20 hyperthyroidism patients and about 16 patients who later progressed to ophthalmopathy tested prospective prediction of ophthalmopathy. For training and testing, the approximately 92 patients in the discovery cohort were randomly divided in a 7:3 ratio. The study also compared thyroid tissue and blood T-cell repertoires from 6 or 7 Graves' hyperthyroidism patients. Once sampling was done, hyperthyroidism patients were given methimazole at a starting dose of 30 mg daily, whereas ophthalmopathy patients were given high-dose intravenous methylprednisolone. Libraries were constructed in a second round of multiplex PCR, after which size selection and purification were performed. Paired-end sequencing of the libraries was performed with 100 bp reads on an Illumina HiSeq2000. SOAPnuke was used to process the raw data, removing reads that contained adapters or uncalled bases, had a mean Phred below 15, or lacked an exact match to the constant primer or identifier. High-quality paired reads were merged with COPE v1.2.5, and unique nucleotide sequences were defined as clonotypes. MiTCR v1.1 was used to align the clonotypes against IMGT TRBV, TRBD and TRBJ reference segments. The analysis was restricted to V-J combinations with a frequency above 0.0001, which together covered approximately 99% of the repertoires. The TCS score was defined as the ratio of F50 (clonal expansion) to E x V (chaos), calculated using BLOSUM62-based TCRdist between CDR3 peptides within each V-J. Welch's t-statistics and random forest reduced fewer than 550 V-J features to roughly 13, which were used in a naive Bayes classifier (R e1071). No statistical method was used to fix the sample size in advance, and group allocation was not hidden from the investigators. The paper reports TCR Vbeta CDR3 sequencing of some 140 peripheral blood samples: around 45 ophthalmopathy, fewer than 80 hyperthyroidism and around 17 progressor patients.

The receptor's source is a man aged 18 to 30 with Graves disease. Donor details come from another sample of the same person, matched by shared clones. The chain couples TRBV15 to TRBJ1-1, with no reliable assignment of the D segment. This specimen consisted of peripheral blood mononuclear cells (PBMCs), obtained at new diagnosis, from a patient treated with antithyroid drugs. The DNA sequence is TGTGCCACCAGCGAGGGATTAAGCACTGAAGCTTTCTTT. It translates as CATSEGLSTEAFF.